This T cell receptor beta chain was observed in a study of cytomegalovirus exposure and HLA in healthy donors. Turning to this clone: Its antigen is currently unknown.

Study results and limitations: In a later analysis, a missense DCLRE1C variant was linked to TCR beta V- and J-gene trimming. One cluster of highly shared sequence variants probably arose as a sequencing artifact. Relative to the roughly 690-donor mean, N-insertions were reportedly fewer in an Asian-associated ancestry cluster in a later analysis.

The PCR contained 60 Vbeta and 13 Jbeta primers. Profiling relied on immunoSEQ multiplex PCR, and the TCRdb table lists in-frame clones only, not all of them. Of 180,000 or so clones listed, 75% to 85% are singletons. Donors were ostensibly healthy at sampling, although undocumented immune exposures were probable. Trimming removed 4 bases from V and 0 bases from J, with 23 bases in between. Germline V gene lookup returns CDR1 SGHRS and CDR2 YFSETQ. The CDR3 spans 19 residues. The sequenced material came from PBMCs. This sequence joins TRBV5-1 and TRBJ1-3; D is undetermined. The receptor was derived from a man aged 18 to 30 in good health and CMV-seronegative. The CDR3 DNA sequence: TGCGCCAGCAGCCCCCTCTCTGCGCGAAGTAGAAGCTCTGGAAACACCATATATTTT. Its translation is CASSPLSARSRSSGNTIYF.